These 20 T cell receptor beta chains came from one sample sequenced in a study of human T cells and chemical hapten exposure. TCRdb re-called the RACE reads through MiXCR, storing one row per CDR3 protein. The profile covers about 360,000 distinct CDR3 sequences, with about 7% appearing a single time and approximately 8.9% taken by the ten largest. The time point is: patch test 1, 2 weeks after DPC sensitization. The treatment denotes: therapeutic diphenylcyclopropenone sensitization with weekly scalp DPC. The sample was whole blood, taken in connection with sensitization to the hapten diphenylcyclopropenone (DPC). These receptors were obtained from a woman in her late teens or twenties with alopecia areata. Some clones in this sample may be carry-over from other donors' samples.

This clonotype appeared many times. The chain joins TRBV7-2 to TRBJ1-6, with 7 positions matching TRBD1. CDR1 is SGHTA and CDR2 is FQGNSA in the germline V gene. The CDR3 contains 15 residues. The ends lost 8 bases at V and 10 bases at J; junction bases unmatched: 14. The DNA for the CDR3 is TGTGCCAGCCTTCCTAGACAGGGTCCGGGGTCACCCCTCCACTTT. Translated: CASLPRQGPGSPLHF.

There are a few counts of this clonotype. This CDR3 reads CASSETVSNTGELFF. CDR3 bases: TGTGCCAGCAGTGAAACAGTTTCTAACACCGGGGAGCTGTTTTTT. V and J are TRBV2 and TRBJ2-2; D is unclear. The germline V gene has CDR1 SNHLY and CDR2 FYNNEI. The CDR3 is 15 amino acids. V was clipped by 2 bases and J by 2 bases, with 9 bases between them. The variable domain in full, with the rest retrieved from reference TRBV2 and TRBJ2-2, is EPEVTQTPSHQVTQMGQEVILRCVPISNHLYFYWYRQILGQKVEFLVSFYNNEISEKSEIFDDQFSVERPDGSNFTLKIRSTKLEDSAMYFCASSETVSNTGELFFGEGSRLTVL.

Ten or more counts support this clonotype. The chain uses TRBV10-3 and TRBJ2-3; D not resolved. The V end lost 10 bases, the J end lost 2 bases, and 7 bases lay between the germline ends. The CDR3 is made up of 11 amino acids. Per germline, CDR1 ENHRY and CDR2 SYGVKD. The DNA for the CDR3 is TGTGCCACGTCGCACACAGATACGCAGTATTTT. This gives the protein CATSHTDTQYF.

Many counts were recorded for this clonotype. This sequence joins TRBV12-3 or TRBV12-4 and TRBJ1-3; TRBD1 aligns across 10 bases. The CDR3 length is 15 residues. V lost 5 bases and J lost 4; bases outside the gene matches: 5. For the CDR3, the DNA is TGTGCCAGCAGTCCGGGACAGGGGTCCGGAAACACCATATATTTT. Residues: CASSPGQGSGNTIYF.

Only a few counts were recorded for this clonotype. CDR3 sequence reads: CATSGRQGTAEAFF. DNA for the CDR3: TGTGCCACCAGCGGCCGACAGGGAACCGCTGAAGCTTTCTTT. The genes are TRBV15 and TRBJ1-1; 7 bases are shared with TRBD1. This CDR3 spans 14 amino acids. The germline gives CDR1 LNHNV, CDR2 YYDKDF (reference sequence). Unmatched junction bases numbered 9, after V lost 5 bases and J lost 6 bases.

This clonotype was recorded a few times. The V and J genes are TRBV12-3 or TRBV12-4 and TRBJ1-1; D unresolved. The CDR3 loop spans 13 amino acids. V lost 5 bases and J lost 1, with 8 bases in between. CDR3 nucleotides: TGTGCCAGCAGTCGGGAGGGGAACACTGAAGCTTTCTTT. It encodes CASSREGNTEAFF.

This rearrangement joins TRBV6-6 to TRBJ1-1; D remains ambiguous. The CDR3 totals 11 residues. The V gene's germline CDR1 is MNHNY and CDR2 SVGAGI (reference sequence). V lost 5 bases and J 1 base, leaving 2 bases between the germline ends. The CDR3 coding sequence is TGTGCCAGCAGTGAGAACACTGAAGCTTTCTTT. It specifies CASSENTEAFF.

This clonotype was observed at least ten times. J is TRBJ1-1 and V is TRBV7-8; D is undetermined. Germline V gene sequence: CDR1 SGHVS, CDR2 FQNEAQ. Trimming shortened V by 6 bases and J by 7 bases, and 27 bases separated the two germline ends. The CDR3 consists of 17 residues. In DNA form, the CDR3 reads TGTGCCAGCAGTCCCGTCCGGGAATTTCGGATCCGGTGTGAAGCTTTCTTT. Amino acid sequence: CASSPVREFRIRCEAFF. Complete variable domain (other parts from reference TRBV7-8 and TRBJ1-1): GAGVSQSPRYKVAKRGQDVALRCDPISGHVSLFWYQQALGQGPEFLTYFQNEAQLDKSGLPSDRFFAERPEGSVSTLKIQRTQQEDSAVYLCASSPVREFRIRCEAFFGQGTRLTVV.

At least ten counts were recorded for this clonotype. The chain has TRBV6-5 and TRBJ1-1; D is possibly TRBD1 (5 bases). The CDR3 sequence is 14 residues long. Trimming took off 3 bases at V and 1 base at J, with 9 bases between the two ends. CDR1 is MNHEY, CDR2 SVGAGI, per germline. CDR3 in DNA: TGTGCCAGCAGTTATGACAGATCGAACACTGAAGCTTTCTTT. This sequence encodes CASSYDRSNTEAFF.

This clonotype was picked up a small number of times. This sequence joins TRBV2 and TRBJ1-5; D is possibly TRBD1 (5 bases). Germline assignment: CDR1 SNHLY and CDR2 FYNNEI. CDR3 length equals 15 residues. Trimming left V 4 bases short and J 1 base short, with 11 bases between. CDR3 bases: TGTGCCAGCAGTGTTCAGGGAATAAGCAATCAGCCCCAGCATTTT. The encoded protein is CASSVQGISNQPQHF.

This clonotype showed up just a few times. The chain employs TRBV4-3 and TRBJ1-1; D not resolved. The germline V gene has CDR1 LGHNA and CDR2 YSLEER. The CDR3 consists of 14 residues. V was cut by 0 bases and J by 9 bases, with 14 bases left in between. The CDR3, as DNA: TGCGCCAGCAGCCAAGACAAGACGGAGATGCAAGCTTTCTTT. Its translation: CASSQDKTEMQAFF.

The gene calls are TRBV6-1 and TRBJ1-2; the match to TRBD1 covers 8 bases. Trimming at V came to 2 bases and at J to 4 bases, leaving 15 bases not matched to a gene. The CDR3 consists of 18 residues. CDR1 and CDR2 (germline): MNHNS, SASEGT. The CDR3 loop reads CASSEMVAGGGQGYGYTF. The CDR3 DNA reads TGTGCCAGCAGTGAAATGGTGGCAGGGGGCGGACAGGGCTATGGCTACACCTTC.

This clonotype was counted ten times or more. This chain connects TRBV4-2 to TRBJ1-5, with a weak D call TRBD1 (5 bases). Deletions cut 0 bases from V and 7 bases from J, with 19 bases between. Germline CDR1 reads LGHNA; CDR2 reads YNFKEQ. The CDR3 runs 17 residues. CDR3 in DNA: TGTGCCAGCAGCCAAGATGATGGGGGAGGGGCGGAGCAGCCCCAGCATTTT. Its protein product is CASSQDDGGGAEQPQHF.

The chain couples TRBV4-1 to TRBJ2-5, with 11 bases lining up with TRBD2. Germline lookup yields CDR1 MGHRA and CDR2 YSYEKL. Trimming at V came to 0 bases and at J to 6 bases, leaving 12 bases not matched to a gene. The length of the CDR3 is 18 residues. This CDR3 reads CASSQDRLAGGFSKTQYF. The CDR3 DNA sequence: TGCGCCAGCAGCCAAGATCGCCTAGCGGGGGGATTTAGTAAGACCCAGTACTTC.

This clonotype occurred many times. The chain has TRBV6-2 or TRBV6-3 and TRBJ2-6; D ambiguous. CDR3 length: 15 residues. Trimming shortened V by 6 bases and J by 0 bases, and 9 bases separated the two germline ends. From germline, CDR1 is MNHEY and CDR2 SVGEGT. The CDR3 DNA sequence: TGTGCCAGCAGACGCCTTGGCTCTGGGGCCAACGTCCTGACTTTC. Its protein is CASRRLGSGANVLTF.

This chain links TRBV5-6 with TRBJ1-4, with 9 positions matching TRBD1. The CDR3 sequence is 15 residues long. V shed 4 bases, J shed 5 bases, and the junction held 6 bases outside the gene matches. Germline loops: CDR1 SGHDT, CDR2 YYEEEE. The CDR3, as DNA: TGTGCCAGCAGCGGGGGGACAGGGAAAAATGAAAAACTGTTTTTT. Amino acids: CASSGGTGKNEKLFF.

In its sample, this clonotype was seen a few times. CDR3 bases: TGTGCCAGCATCCTCACAGGGCAGAACACTGAAGCTTTCTTT. It is translated as CASILTGQNTEAFF. V is TRBV7-2 and J is TRBJ1-1; weak D call: TRBD1 (6 bases). V lost 7 bases, J lost 1 base, and 13 bases lay in between. This CDR3 spans 14 amino acids. Germline loops: CDR1 SGHTA, CDR2 FQGNSA.

The V call is TRBV20-1, the J call TRBJ2-7, with a possible D match to TRBD2 (6 bases). CDR1 DFQATT and CDR2 SNEGSKA come from the germline V gene (reference sequence). V was shortened by 6 bases and J by 6 bases, with 18 bases between the two germline ends. This CDR3 is 13 amino acids long. The CDR3 region is CSADGDFGGEQYF. CDR3 bases: TGCAGTGCAGACGGGGACTTCGGGGGCGAGCAGTACTTC.

This rearrangement joins TRBV29-1 to TRBJ2-3; D possibly corresponds to TRBD2 (5 bases). CDR1 and CDR2 from the germline V gene are SQVTM and ANQGSEA. This CDR3 contains 11 residues. V was pared by 4 bases and J by 8 bases, with 10 bases between. The CDR3 DNA reads TGCAGCGTTGTGCTGGGAGCTACGCAGTATTTT. Protein: CSVVLGATQYF.

This clonotype was counted at least ten times. V is TRBV25-1 and J is TRBJ1-2; tentative D call: TRBD1 (5 bases). Germline values: CDR1 MGHDK, CDR2 SYGVNS. Trimming shortened V by 1 base and J by 9 bases, and 9 bases separated the two germline ends. The CDR3 has 12 residues. DNA for the CDR3: TGTGCCAGCAGTGAATCAGGGAAGAGCTACACCTTC. It translates to CASSESGKSYTF.